This note documents a single TCR beta chain sequence. The CDR3 has 14 residues. Germline CDR1 reads SNHLY; CDR2 reads FYNNEI. V lost 3 bases to trimming and J lost 6 bases; unmatched junction nucleotides: 6. Sequencing used immunoSEQ multiplex PCR; TCRdb keeps in-frame clones, though not all of them. The sample carries approximately 68,000 clones, roughly 80% recorded once. This sample was taken from a study of OX40 agonist ivuxolimab in advanced cancers. The genes are TRBV2 and TRBJ1-2; 8 positions match TRBD1. The source of this sequence is an adult with an advanced solid tumor such as melanoma, head and neck, liver or kidney cancer. The sample in question was CD4+ or CD8+ T cells sorted from blood, obtained in a trial of the OX40 agonist ivuxolimab. The CDR3 is CASSEAGGFDGYTF. CDR3 in DNA: TGTGCCAGCAGTGAGGCAGGGGGCTTTGATGGCTACACCTTC.